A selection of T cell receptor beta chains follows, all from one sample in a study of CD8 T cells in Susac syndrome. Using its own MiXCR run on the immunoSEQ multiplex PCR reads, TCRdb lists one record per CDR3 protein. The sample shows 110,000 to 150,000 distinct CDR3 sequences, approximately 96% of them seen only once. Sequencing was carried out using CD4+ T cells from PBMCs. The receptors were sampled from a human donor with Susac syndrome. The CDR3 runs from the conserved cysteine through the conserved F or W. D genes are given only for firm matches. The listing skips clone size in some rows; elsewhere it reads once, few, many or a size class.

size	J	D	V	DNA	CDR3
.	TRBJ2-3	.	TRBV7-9	TGTGCCAGCAGCCAAGGGCCCACAGATACGCAGTATTTT	CASSQGPTDTQYF
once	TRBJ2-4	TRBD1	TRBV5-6	TGTGCCAGCAGCTACAGGGGAATGGCCAAAAACATTCAGTACTTC	CASSYRGMAKNIQYF
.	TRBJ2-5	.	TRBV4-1	TGCGCCAGCAGCTACGGAGGCCTGGGGGAGACCCAGTACTTC	CASSYGGLGETQYF
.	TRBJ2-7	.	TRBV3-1	TGTGCCAGCAGCCAAGGGGGGATTCAGCAGTACTTC	CASSQGGIQQYF
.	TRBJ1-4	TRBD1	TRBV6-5	TGTGCCAGCAGGCGACAGGGAGGTGAAAAACTGTTTTTT	CASRRQGGEKLFF
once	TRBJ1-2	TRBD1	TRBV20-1	TGCAGTGCTTCCTCCGGACAGGGCTTCTCCTATGGCTACACCTTC	CSASSGQGFSYGYTF
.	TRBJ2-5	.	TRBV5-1	TGCGCCAGCAGCTTGGTTGCAGGGCAAAGGGAGACCCAGTACTTC	CASSLVAGQRETQYF
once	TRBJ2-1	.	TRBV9	TGTGCCAGCAGCAACCGGTCCTCTAGCTATCTTGAGCAGTTCTTC	CASSNRSSSYLEQFF
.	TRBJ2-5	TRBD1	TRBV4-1	TGCGCCAGCAGCCCAGGACAGGGACAGAACCAAGAGACCCAGTACTTC	CASSPGQGQNQETQYF
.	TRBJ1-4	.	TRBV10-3	TGTGCCATCAGTGAGTCTGCGGGGATTAATGAAAAACTGTTTTTT	CAISESAGINEKLFF
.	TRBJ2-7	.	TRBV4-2	TGTGCCAGCAGCCAAGCGGACACAACGGCCTACGAGCAGTACTTC	CASSQADTTAYEQYF
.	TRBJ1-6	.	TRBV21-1	TGTGCCAGCAGGATAAACGAGGGGTCACCCCTCCACTTT	CASRINEGSPLHF
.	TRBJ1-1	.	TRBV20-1	TGCAGTGCTGCACAGGGGAACACTGAAGCTTTCTTT	CSAAQGNTEAFF
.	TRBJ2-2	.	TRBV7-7	TGTGCTAGCAGCTTAGATGGTCCAACCGGGGAGCTGTTTTTT	CASSLDGPTGELFF
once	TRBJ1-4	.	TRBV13	TGTGCCAGCAGCCGAACTCGGGGTAGGGATGAAAAACTGTTTTTT	CASSRTRGRDEKLFF
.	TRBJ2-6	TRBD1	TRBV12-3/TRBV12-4	TGTGCCAGCAGTTTGCAGGGGGCAGCTGGGGCCAACGTCCTGACTTTC	CASSLQGAAGANVLTF
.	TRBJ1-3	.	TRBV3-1	TGTGCCAGCAGCCAATACGCATTCTCTGGAAACACCATATATTTT	CASSQYAFSGNTIYF
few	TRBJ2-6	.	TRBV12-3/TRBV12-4	TGTGCCAGCAGTTTAGAGACTGGGGCCAACGTCCTGACTTTC	CASSLETGANVLTF
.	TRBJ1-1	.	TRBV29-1	TGCAGCGTTGTCGGGGGGGGAGGCACTGAAGCTTTCTTT	CSVVGGGGTEAFF
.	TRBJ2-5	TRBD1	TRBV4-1	TGCGCCAGCAGCCAACCAAAAACCGGGACAGAAGAGACCCAGTACTTC	CASSQPKTGTEETQYF
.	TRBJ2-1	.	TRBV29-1	TGCAGCGCTGTGTTGGTGTCGGTCAAGTTCTTC	CSAVLVSVKFF
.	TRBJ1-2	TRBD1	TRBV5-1	TGCGCCAGCAGCTCCGATCCGGGACAGGAAGGCACCTTC	CASSSDPGQEGTF
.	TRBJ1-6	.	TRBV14	TGTGCCAGCAGCCAAGACCTGAATTCACCCCTCCACTTT	CASSQDLNSPLHF
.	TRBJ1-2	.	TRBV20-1	TGCAGTGCTAAGTCGGGGGCACGGGGCTACACCTTC	CSAKSGARGYTF
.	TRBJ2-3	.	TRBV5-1	TGCGCCAGCAGCTTGGATAGCCAGGGACCAGATACGCAGTATTTT	CASSLDSQGPDTQYF
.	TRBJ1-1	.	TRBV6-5	TGTGCCAGCAGTTACCAGGGGAACACTGAAGCTTTCTTT	CASSYQGNTEAFF
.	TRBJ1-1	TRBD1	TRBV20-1	TGCAGTGCTAGACGCCGGGACAGGGCGGATGGCACTGAAGCTTTCTTT	CSARRRDRADGTEAFF
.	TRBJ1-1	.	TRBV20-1	TGCAGTGCCGGTGGGACTTTCGTCAGAGAAGCTTTCTTT	CSAGGTFVREAFF
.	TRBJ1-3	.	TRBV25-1	TGTGCCAGCAGTGCCCCACCTGGAAACACCATATATTTT	CASSAPPGNTIYF
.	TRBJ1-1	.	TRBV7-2	TGTGCCAGCAGCTTAGCCGATCCAGGGACGACGGGCACTGAAGCTTTCTTT	CASSLADPGTTGTEAFF
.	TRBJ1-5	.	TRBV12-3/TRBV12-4	TGTGCCAGCAGTCCCGCGGGAGGAAATCAGCCCCAGCATTTT	CASSPAGGNQPQHF
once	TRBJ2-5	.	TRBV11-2	TGTGCCAGCAGCTTAGACTGGGGCCCCCAAGAGACCCAGTACTTC	CASSLDWGPQETQYF
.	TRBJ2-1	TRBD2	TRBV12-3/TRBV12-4	TGTGCCAGCAGTTTCCCCGCGGGGGGGCGGTTCTTC	CASSFPAGGRFF
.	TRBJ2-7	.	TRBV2	TGTGCCAGCAGAGTCGACAGGCTCCGGGGCGAGCAGTACTTC	CASRVDRLRGEQYF
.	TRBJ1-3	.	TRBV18	TGTGCCAGCTCACACTACTTGCAGGGAAAAGGAAACACCATATATTTT	CASSHYLQGKGNTIYF
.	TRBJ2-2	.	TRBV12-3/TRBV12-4	TGTGCCAGCAGTTTACAGGACACCGTCACCGGGGAGCTGTTTTTT	CASSLQDTVTGELFF
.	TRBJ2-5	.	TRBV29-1	TGCAGCGCAGGAGGGACCTTCGGGGAGACCCAGTACTTC	CSAGGTFGETQYF
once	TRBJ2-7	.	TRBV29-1	TGCAGCGTTACAGGAACCTCCTACGAGCAGTACTTC	CSVTGTSYEQYF
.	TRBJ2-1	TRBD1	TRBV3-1	TGTGCCAGCAGGTATACAGGGGGCGTTGGTAATGAGCAGTTCTTC	CASRYTGGVGNEQFF
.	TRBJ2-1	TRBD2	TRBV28	TGTGCCAGCAGTTTGGCGCGGGAGGGTAACAATGAGCAGTTCTTC	CASSLAREGNNEQFF
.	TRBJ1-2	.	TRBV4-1	TGCGCCAGCAGCCAAGTCTTACAGCTGAAAAACTATGGCTACACCTTC	CASSQVLQLKNYGYTF
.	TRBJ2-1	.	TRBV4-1	TGCGCCAGCAGCCAAGAACCAGCCCTCGCCTACAATGAGCAGTTCTTC	CASSQEPALAYNEQFF
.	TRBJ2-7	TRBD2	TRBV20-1	TGCAGTGCTGCGACTAGCGGGGTAACCGAGCAGTACTTC	CSAATSGVTEQYF
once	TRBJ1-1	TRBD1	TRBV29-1	TGCAGCGTTGTCTACGGGACAGGGGTGCGTGTCACTGAAGCTTTCTTT	CSVVYGTGVRVTEAFF
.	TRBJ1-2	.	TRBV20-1	TGCATACGAAAAACAGCTAACTATGGCTACACCTTC	CIRKTANYGYTF
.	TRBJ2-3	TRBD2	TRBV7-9	TGTGCCAGCAGCTTGCTAGCGGGAGGTTACACAGATACGCAGTATTTT	CASSLLAGGYTDTQYF
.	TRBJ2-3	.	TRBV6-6	TGTGCCAGCAGTTATATCGGGGTGGATACGCAGTATTTT	CASSYIGVDTQYF
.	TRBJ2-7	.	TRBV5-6	TGTGCCAGCAGCTTGCCCACCTCCTACGAGCAGTACTTC	CASSLPTSYEQYF
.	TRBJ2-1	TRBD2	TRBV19	TGTGCCAGTAGTATCTTGTCCGCGGGAGGGTCTAATGAGCAGTTCTTC	CASSILSAGGSNEQFF
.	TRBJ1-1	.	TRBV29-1	TGCAGCGTAGACCGGTTGGGGAGCACTGAAGCTTTCTTT	CSVDRLGSTEAFF
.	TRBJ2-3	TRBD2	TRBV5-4	TGTGCCAGCAGCTTTCGGGGGGGCCAAGATACGCAGTATTTT	CASSFRGGQDTQYF
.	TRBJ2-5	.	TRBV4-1	TGCGCCAGCAGCCAAGGTGGGACGTTACAAGAGACCCAGTACTTC	CASSQGGTLQETQYF
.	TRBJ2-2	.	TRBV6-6	TGTGCCATCAGGGACGGGGAGCTGTTTTTT	CAIRDGELFF
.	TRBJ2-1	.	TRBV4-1	TGCGCCAGCAGCCAAGATCGGGCCGTTGAGCAGTTCTTC	CASSQDRAVEQFF
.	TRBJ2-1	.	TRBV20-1	TGCAGTGCTAACCCTCGAAATGAGCAGTTCTTC	CSANPRNEQFF